The rows below give T cell receptor beta chains drawn from one sample of a study of blood T cell repertoires in COVID-19. TCRdb's table, derived via immunoSEQ multiplex PCR, lists solely in-frame clones and lacks some. The sample records approximately 130,000 clones, approximately 84% being singletons. The sample was peripheral blood. The receptors were sampled from a woman aged 45-60 years who had recovered from COVID-19. The CDR3 runs from the conserved cysteine through the conserved F or W. Fields, in order: V gene, clone size, J gene, D gene, CDR3 protein, CDR3 DNA. The D gene is left open where the match is weak. Clone size is stated in some rows and not others, as once, few, many or a class when expanded.

V: TRBV6-4; size: .; J: TRBJ2-7; D: TRBD1; CDR3: CASSEVFGQGYEQYF; DNA: TGTGCCAGCAGTGAGGTCTTTGGACAGGGGTACGAGCAGTACTTC
V: TRBV7-7; size: .; J: TRBJ2-2; D: .; CDR3: CASSSGGAGELFF; DNA: TGTGCCAGCAGTAGCGGTGGGGCCGGGGAGCTGTTTTTT
V: TRBV20-1; size: .; J: TRBJ2-3; D: .; CDR3: CSASDTGFAADTQYF; DNA: TGCAGTGCTAGTGATACAGGGTTCGCCGCAGATACGCAGTATTTT
V: TRBV29-1; size: .; J: TRBJ2-7; D: .; CDR3: CSAVTGFTYEQYF; DNA: TGCAGCGCTGTAACAGGATTTACCTACGAGCAGTACTTC
V: TRBV27; size: .; J: TRBJ1-4; D: TRBD1; CDR3: CASSLSIRGPGEKLFF; DNA: TGTGCCAGCAGTTTATCGATCAGGGGGCCGGGAGAAAAACTGTTTTTT
V: TRBV2; size: once; J: TRBJ1-4; D: .; CDR3: CASSEQGVGEKLFF; DNA: TGTGCCAGCAGTGAACAAGGGGTGGGTGAAAAACTGTTTTTT
V: TRBV5-1; size: .; J: TRBJ1-1; D: .; CDR3: CASSRGPQLGTEAFF; DNA: TGCGCCAGCAGCAGGGGCCCTCAATTGGGCACTGAAGCTTTCTTT
V: TRBV4-1; size: .; J: TRBJ2-2; D: TRBD1; CDR3: CASSRAGTANTGELFF; DNA: TGCGCCAGCAGCCGAGCCGGGACAGCCAACACCGGGGAGCTGTTTTTT
V: TRBV18; size: once; J: TRBJ2-7; D: TRBD1; CDR3: CASSPRTGESSEQYF; DNA: TGTGCCAGCTCACCACGGACAGGAGAATCTTCGGAGCAGTACTTC
V: TRBV5-8; size: .; J: TRBJ2-1; D: .; CDR3: CASSPPWYGGALGNEQFF; DNA: TGTGCCAGCAGCCCGCCCTGGTATGGGGGCGCTTTGGGCAATGAGCAGTTCTTC
V: TRBV7-8; size: .; J: TRBJ1-6; D: .; CDR3: CASGQGGVSPLHF; DNA: TGTGCCAGCGGGCAGGGCGGCGTTTCACCCCTCCACTTT
V: TRBV18; size: .; J: TRBJ2-1; D: .; CDR3: CASSPRGTYNEQFF; DNA: TGTGCCAGCTCACCGAGGGGGACCTACAATGAGCAGTTCTTC
V: TRBV27; size: .; J: TRBJ2-2; D: .; CDR3: CASQVETGELFF; DNA: TGTGCCAGCCAAGTAGAGACCGGGGAGCTGTTTTTT
V: TRBV6-4; size: .; J: TRBJ1-1; D: .; CDR3: CASKDRRDTEAFF; DNA: TGTGCCAGCAAAGACAGGAGAGACACTGAAGCTTTCTTT
V: TRBV9; size: few; J: TRBJ2-1; D: TRBD2; CDR3: CASSVNGLAENEQFF; DNA: TGTGCCAGCAGCGTAAATGGACTAGCGGAAAATGAGCAGTTCTTC
V: TRBV18; size: .; J: TRBJ2-5; D: .; CDR3: CASSSGLGETQYF; DNA: TGTGCCAGCTCGTCAGGCTTGGGAGAGACCCAGTACTTC
V: TRBV5-4; size: .; J: TRBJ2-1; D: TRBD1; CDR3: CASSSGTGGRNEQFF; DNA: TGTGCCAGCAGCTCAGGGACAGGGGGCAGAAATGAGCAGTTCTTC
V: TRBV10-2; size: .; J: TRBJ1-2; D: .; CDR3: CASSARDSFYGYTF; DNA: TGCGCCAGCAGTGCCCGGGATTCCTTCTATGGCTACACCTTC
V: TRBV3-1/TRBV3-2; size: .; J: TRBJ2-7; D: .; CDR3: CASSQALSSYEQYF; DNA: TGTGCCAGCAGCCAAGCCCTTTCCTCCTACGAGCAGTACTTC
V: TRBV19; size: .; J: TRBJ1-3; D: .; CDR3: CASSISAGNTIYF; DNA: TGTGCCAGTAGTATATCAGCAGGGAACACCATATATTTT
V: TRBV6-5; size: .; J: TRBJ1-2; D: TRBD1; CDR3: CASRGQGLYGYGYTF; DNA: TGTGCCAGCCGGGGACAGGGGTTGTACGGATATGGCTACACCTTC
V: TRBV5-1; size: .; J: TRBJ1-2; D: TRBD1; CDR3: CASSTTGGGGYGYTF; DNA: TGCGCCAGCAGCACCACAGGGGGCGGCGGCTATGGCTACACCTTC
V: TRBV20-1; size: .; J: TRBJ1-2; D: TRBD1; CDR3: CSSDRGGGYTF; DNA: TGCAGTTCGGACAGGGGAGGTGGCTACACCTTC
V: TRBV27; size: .; J: TRBJ1-1; D: .; CDR3: CASSSRGGNTEAFF; DNA: TGTGCCAGCAGTTCCCGAGGGGGGAACACTGAAGCTTTCTTT
V: TRBV5-8; size: few; J: TRBJ1-5; D: .; CDR3: CASSSTGNQPQHF; DNA: TGTGCCAGCAGCTCAACAGGGAATCAGCCCCAGCATTTT
V: TRBV7-3; size: .; J: TRBJ2-1; D: TRBD1; CDR3: CASRPGTGGNEQFF; DNA: TGTGCCAGCAGGCCCGGGACAGGGGGCAATGAGCAGTTCTTC
V: TRBV18; size: .; J: TRBJ2-7; D: .; CDR3: CASSPRLRLSSYEQYF; DNA: TGTGCCAGCTCACCACGTCTCCGCCTGAGCTCCTACGAGCAGTACTTC